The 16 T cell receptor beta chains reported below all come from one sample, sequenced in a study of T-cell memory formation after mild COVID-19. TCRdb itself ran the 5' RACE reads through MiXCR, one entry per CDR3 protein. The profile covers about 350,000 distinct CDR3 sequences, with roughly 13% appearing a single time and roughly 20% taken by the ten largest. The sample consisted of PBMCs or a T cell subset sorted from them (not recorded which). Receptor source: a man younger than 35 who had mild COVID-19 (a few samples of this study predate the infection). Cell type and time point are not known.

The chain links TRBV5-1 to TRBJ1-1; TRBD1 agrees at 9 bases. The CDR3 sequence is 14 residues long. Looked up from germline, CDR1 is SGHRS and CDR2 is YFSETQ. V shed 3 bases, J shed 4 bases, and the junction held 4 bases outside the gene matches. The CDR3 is CASSSQGAGTEAFF. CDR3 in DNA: TGCGCCAGCAGCTCACAGGGGGCGGGCACTGAAGCTTTCTTT. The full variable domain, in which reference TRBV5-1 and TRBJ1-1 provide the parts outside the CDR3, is KAGVTQTPRYLIKTRGQQVTLSCSPISGHRSVSWYQQTPGQGLQFLFEYFSETQRNKGNFPGRFSGRQFSNSRSEMNVSTLELGDSALYLCASSSQGAGTEAFFGQGTRLTVV.

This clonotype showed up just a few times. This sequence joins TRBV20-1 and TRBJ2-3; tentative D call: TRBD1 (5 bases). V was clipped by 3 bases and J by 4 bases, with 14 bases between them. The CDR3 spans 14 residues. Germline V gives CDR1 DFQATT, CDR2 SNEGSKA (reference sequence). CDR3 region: CSASLLGQADTQYF. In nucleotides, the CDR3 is TGCAGTGCTAGTCTACTGGGGCAGGCAGATACGCAGTATTTT.

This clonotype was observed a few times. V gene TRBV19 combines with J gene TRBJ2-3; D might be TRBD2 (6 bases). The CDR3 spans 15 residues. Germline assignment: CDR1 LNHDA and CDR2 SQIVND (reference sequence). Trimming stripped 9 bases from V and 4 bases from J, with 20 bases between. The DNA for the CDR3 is TGTGCCAGCGCCACGGGGGACCGGAGCGCAGATACGCAGTATTTT. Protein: CASATGDRSADTQYF.

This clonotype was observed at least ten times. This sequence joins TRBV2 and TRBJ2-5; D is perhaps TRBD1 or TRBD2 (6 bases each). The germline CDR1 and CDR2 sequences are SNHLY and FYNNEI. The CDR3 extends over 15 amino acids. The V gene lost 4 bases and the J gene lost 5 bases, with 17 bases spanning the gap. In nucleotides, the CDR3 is TGTGCCAGCAGTGTTCCCAGGGGACTTCGGGAGACCCAGTACTTC. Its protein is CASSVPRGLRETQYF.

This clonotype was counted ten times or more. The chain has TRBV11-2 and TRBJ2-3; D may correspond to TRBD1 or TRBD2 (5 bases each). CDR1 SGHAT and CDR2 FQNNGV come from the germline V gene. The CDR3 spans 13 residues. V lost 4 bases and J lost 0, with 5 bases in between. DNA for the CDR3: TGTGCCAGCAGCTGGGACAGCACAGATACGCAGTATTTT. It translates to CASSWDSTDTQYF.

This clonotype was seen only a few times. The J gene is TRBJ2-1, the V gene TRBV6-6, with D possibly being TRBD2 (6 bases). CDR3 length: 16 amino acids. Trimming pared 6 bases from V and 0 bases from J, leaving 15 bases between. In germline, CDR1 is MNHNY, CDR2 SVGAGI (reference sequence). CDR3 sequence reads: CASSPPGVSSYNEQFF. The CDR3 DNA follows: TGTGCCAGCAGCCCTCCGGGGGTCAGCTCCTACAATGAGCAGTTCTTC.

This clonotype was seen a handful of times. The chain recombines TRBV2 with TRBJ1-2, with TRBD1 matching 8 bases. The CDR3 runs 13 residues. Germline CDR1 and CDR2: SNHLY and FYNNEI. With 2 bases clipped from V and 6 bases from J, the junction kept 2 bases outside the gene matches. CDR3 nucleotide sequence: TGTGCCAGCAGTGAACAGGGGGCGAATGGCTACACCTTC. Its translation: CASSEQGANGYTF.

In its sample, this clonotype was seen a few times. CDR3 bases: TGTGCCAGCAGTTACGATGGGGACAAAAGTCCGAGTAGCAATCAGCCCCAGCATTTT. This sequence encodes CASSYDGDKSPSSNQPQHF. The genes are TRBV6-2 or TRBV6-3 and TRBJ1-5, with a weak D call TRBD1 (6 bases). This CDR3 contains 19 residues. Germline loops: CDR1 MNHEY, CDR2 SVGEGT. The V end lost 2 bases, the J end lost 0 bases, and 20 bases lay between the germline ends.

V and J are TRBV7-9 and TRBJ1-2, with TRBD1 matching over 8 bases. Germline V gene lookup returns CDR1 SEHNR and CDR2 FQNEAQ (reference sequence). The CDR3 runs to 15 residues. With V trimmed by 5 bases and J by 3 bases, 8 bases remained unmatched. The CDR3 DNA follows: TGTGCCAGCAGCGACATAATACAGGGGGACTATGGCTACACCTTC. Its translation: CASSDIIQGDYGYTF.

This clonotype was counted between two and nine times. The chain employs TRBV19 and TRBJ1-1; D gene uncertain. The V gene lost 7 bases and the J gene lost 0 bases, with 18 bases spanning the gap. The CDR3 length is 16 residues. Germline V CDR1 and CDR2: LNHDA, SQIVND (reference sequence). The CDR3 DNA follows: TGTGCCAGTAACGTTTTAGGGAGACGGTTGAACACTGAAGCTTTCTTT. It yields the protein CASNVLGRRLNTEAFF.

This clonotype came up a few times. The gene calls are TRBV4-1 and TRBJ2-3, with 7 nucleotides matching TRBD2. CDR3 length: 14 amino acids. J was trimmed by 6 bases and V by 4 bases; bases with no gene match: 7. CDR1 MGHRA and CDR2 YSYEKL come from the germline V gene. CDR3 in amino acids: CASSPSGEVDTQYF. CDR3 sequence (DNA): TGCGCCAGCAGCCCCAGCGGGGAGGTTGATACGCAGTATTTT.

The CDR3 here is CATQRGPLEDTQYF. The CDR3 DNA sequence: TGTGCCACACAGCGGGGGCCCCTGGAAGATACGCAGTATTTT. This rearrangement joins TRBV6-2 or TRBV6-3 to TRBJ2-3; 8 positions match TRBD2. V trimming: 10 bases; J trimming: 5 bases; junction bases outside the gene matches: 11. The germline V gene has CDR1 MNHEY and CDR2 SVGEGT. The CDR3 runs 14 residues.

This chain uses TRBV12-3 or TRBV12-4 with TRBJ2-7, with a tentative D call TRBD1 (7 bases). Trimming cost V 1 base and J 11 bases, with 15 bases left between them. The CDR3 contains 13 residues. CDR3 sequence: CASSLGQGAGKYV. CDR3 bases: TGTGCCAGCAGTTTAGGACAGGGTGCGGGGAAGTACGTC.

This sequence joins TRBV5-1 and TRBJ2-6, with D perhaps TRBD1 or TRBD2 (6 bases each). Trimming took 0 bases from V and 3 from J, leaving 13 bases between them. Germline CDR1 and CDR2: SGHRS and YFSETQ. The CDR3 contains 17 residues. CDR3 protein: CASSLEWGARGANVLTF. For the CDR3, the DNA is TGCGCCAGCAGCTTGGAGTGGGGGGCGCGTGGGGCCAACGTCCTGACTTTC.

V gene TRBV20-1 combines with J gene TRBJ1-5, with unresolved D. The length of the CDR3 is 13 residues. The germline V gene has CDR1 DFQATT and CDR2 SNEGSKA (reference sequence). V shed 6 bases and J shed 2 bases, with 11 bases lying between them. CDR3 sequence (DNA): TGCAGTGCCCACGGCCCAGGCAATCAGCCCCAGCATTTT. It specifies CSAHGPGNQPQHF.

The DNA of the CDR3 is TGTGCCAGCAGTGATACTGGCGGGGGTACCGGGGAGCTGTTTTTT. Its translation: CASSDTGGGTGELFF. The V call is TRBV25-1, the J call TRBJ2-2; 7 bases map to TRBD2. V gave up 3 bases and J gave up 5 bases; unmatched junction bases: 6. Germline V gives CDR1 MGHDK, CDR2 SYGVNS. CDR3 length: 15 residues. The complete variable domain, with remaining parts taken from reference TRBV25-1 and TRBJ2-2, reads EADIYQTPRYLVIGTGKKITLECSQTMGHDKMYWYQQDPGMELHLIHYSYGVNSTEKGDLSSESTVSRIRTEHFPLTLESARPSHTSQYLCASSDTGGGTGELFFGEGSRLTVL.